The 16 T cell receptor beta chains below all came from one sample that was sequenced in a study of Graves' ophthalmopathy and Graves' hyperthyroidism. Amplified TCR beta CDR3 regions were obtained using RNA transcripts as template. An opening RT-PCR round employed HTBI primers and preceded a second-round multiplex PCR. Each CDR3 protein gets one entry after TCRdb re-called the multiplex PCR reads with MiXCR. Of 680,000 or so distinct CDR3 sequences in the sample, approximately 21% were seen once. What was sequenced was peripheral blood. The origin of the receptors is a woman aged 18-30 years with stable Graves' hyperthyroidism. Some clones in this sample may be carry-over from other donors' samples.

There are many counts of this clonotype. This chain uses TRBV27 with TRBJ1-3; D unclear. V lost 3 bases to trimming and J lost 4 bases, with 7 bases between them. CDR3 length: 13 amino acids. Germline assignment: CDR1 MNHEY and CDR2 SMNVEV (reference sequence). For the CDR3, the DNA is TGTGCCAGCAGTTTGGTTCCCGGAAACACCATATATTTT. Residues: CASSLVPGNTIYF.

This chain uses TRBV6-5 with TRBJ1-2; maybe TRBD1 (5 bases). This CDR3 region has 15 residues. V lost 0 bases to trimming and J lost 6 bases, with 14 bases between them. Germline CDR1 MNHEY, CDR2 SVGAGI. CDR3 coding DNA: TGTGCCAGCAGTTACTCCGCAGGGTCGGGGAATGGCTACACCTTC. Translated, it gives CASSYSAGSGNGYTF.

This clonotype was seen repeatedly, ten times or more. The chain links TRBV12-3 or TRBV12-4 to TRBJ1-1; D may be TRBD1 (6 bases). Trimming took off 6 bases at V and 9 bases at J, with 14 bases between the two ends. CDR3 length: 12 residues. The chain's CDR3 is CASSPDRIKAFF. DNA of the CDR3: TGTGCCAGCAGCCCTGACAGGATCAAAGCTTTCTTT.

The gene calls are TRBV12-3 or TRBV12-4 and TRBJ1-1, with D tentatively TRBD1 (6 bases). This CDR3 has 14 amino acids. The V gene lost 7 bases and the J gene lost 5 bases, with 17 bases spanning the gap. CDR3 in DNA: TGTGCCAGCACCTCGTTCAGGGGAGGAACTGAAGCTTTCTTT. It codes for CASTSFRGGTEAFF.

A remark on this clonotype: This may be a read error: a much more frequent sequence differs by one nucleotide. The chain links TRBV19 to TRBJ1-5; the match to TRBD1 covers 7 bases. V lost 7 bases to trimming and J lost 4 bases; unmatched junction nucleotides: 10. CDR3 length: 15 residues. The germline CDR1 and CDR2 sequences are LNHDA and SQIVND (reference sequence). CDR3 nucleotide sequence: TGTGCCAGTATTACCGTGGACAGGCAAAATCAGCCCCAGCATTTT. Its protein is CASITVDRQNQPQHF.

The genes are TRBV19 and TRBJ1-1; D might be TRBD1 (5 bases). Germline V gene lookup returns CDR1 LNHDA and CDR2 SQIVND (reference sequence). Trimming took 3 bases from V and 8 from J, leaving 13 bases between them. The CDR3 runs to 13 residues. The CDR3 bases are TGTGCCAGTAGTATCCCCAGAGGGGCCGAAGCTTTCTTT. The encoded protein is CASSIPRGAEAFF.

This clonotype has at least ten counts. This rearrangement joins TRBV12-3 or TRBV12-4 to TRBJ1-5; unclear D gene. Deletions cut 6 bases from V and 4 bases from J, with 16 bases between. The CDR3 covers 15 residues. The CDR3 region has the DNA TGTGCCAGCAGCCTCCTTTATGTCCTTAATCAGCCCCAGCATTTT. As protein: CASSLLYVLNQPQHF.

The J gene is TRBJ1-2, the V gene TRBV5-6; 10 nucleotides line up with TRBD1. This CDR3 has 16 amino acids. Trimming cost V 5 bases and J 4 bases; bases outside gene matches: 11. Germline CDR1 and CDR2: SGHDT and YYEEEE. The CDR3 protein is CASSLPGTGAGYGYTF. CDR3 sequence (DNA): TGTGCCAGCAGTTTGCCCGGGACAGGGGCCGGCTATGGCTACACCTTC.

A note on this clonotype: A clone one base away is much larger, so this may be a read error. DNA for the CDR3: TGTGCCAGCAGCACCGGGACAGGGGTTTATTCACACCTCCACTTT. This encodes CASSTGTGVYSHLHF. The rearrangement joins TRBV11-2 to TRBJ1-6; 10 nucleotides match TRBD1. The germline V gene has CDR1 SGHAT and CDR2 FQNNGV. The CDR3 spans 15 residues.

Ten or more counts support this clonotype. The chain links TRBV27 to TRBJ1-2, with 8 bases that match TRBD1. This CDR3 has 14 amino acids. Unmatched junction bases numbered 7, after V lost 2 bases and J lost 8 bases. Per the germline V gene, CDR1 is MNHEY and CDR2 is SMNVEV (reference sequence). The DNA for the CDR3 is TGTGCCAGCAGTTTACACAGGGGGTCCGGAGGCTACACCTTC. Protein: CASSLHRGSGGYTF.

This chain uses TRBV6-2 or TRBV6-3 with TRBJ1-1; a possible D gene is TRBD1 (5 bases). The CDR3 runs 16 residues. The germline V gene encodes CDR1 MNHEY and CDR2 SVGEGT. V was pared by 8 bases and J by 0 bases, with 19 bases between. The CDR3 coding sequence is TGTGCCAGCGTCCCGACCCAGGGCCTAATGAACACTGAAGCTTTCTTT. This sequence encodes CASVPTQGLMNTEAFF.

This clonotype has at least ten counts. V usage is TRBV12-3 or TRBV12-4 and J usage is TRBJ2-3; no reliable D call. V lost 2 bases and J 2 bases, leaving 8 bases between the germline ends. The CDR3 contains 14 residues. The CDR3 nucleotides read TGTGCCAGCAGTTTAAGCAGGTCCACAGATACGCAGTATTTT. This codes for CASSLSRSTDTQYF.

This clonotype was picked up many times. The rearrangement links TRBV12-3 or TRBV12-4 to TRBJ1-2; D is unclear. V lost 4 bases to trimming and J lost 4 bases, with 16 bases between them. CDR3 length equals 15 residues. CDR3 amino acids: CASSWGPGLVYGYTF. DNA for the CDR3: TGTGCCAGCAGTTGGGGTCCGGGTTTAGTCTATGGCTACACCTTC.

The chain joins TRBV6-1 to TRBJ1-2; TRBD1 matches at 9 bases. The CDR3 contains 16 residues. Germline V lookup: CDR1 MNHNS, CDR2 SASEGT. V lost 6 bases to trimming and J lost 7 bases; unmatched junction nucleotides: 15. The CDR3 region is CASSAGTGSSIGGYTF. CDR3 nucleotide sequence: TGTGCCAGCAGCGCCGGGACAGGGTCTTCAATAGGTGGCTACACCTTC.

This clonotype has at least ten counts. CDR3 residues: CASSSPWTSGKETQYF. The CDR3, as DNA: TGTGCCAGCAGCTCGCCTTGGACTAGCGGGAAGGAGACCCAGTACTTC. V usage is TRBV7-8 and J usage is TRBJ2-5; 12 bases line up with TRBD2. The CDR3 contains 16 residues. CDR1 is SGHVS and CDR2 is FQNEAQ in the germline V gene. With 4 bases clipped from V and 5 bases from J, the junction kept 8 bases outside the gene matches.

V is TRBV3-1 and J is TRBJ1-1, with 8 bases aligning to TRBD1. Unmatched junction bases numbered 6, after V lost 1 base and J lost 5 bases. CDR3 length: 15 amino acids. CDR1 is LGHDT, CDR2 YNNKEL, per germline (reference sequence). This chain's CDR3 is CASSQGYRGGTEAFF. In nucleotides, the CDR3 is TGTGCCAGCAGCCAAGGATACAGGGGGGGGACTGAAGCTTTCTTT.